Sequencing of this TCR beta chain was carried out in a study of blood T cell repertoires in COVID-19. Study in general: Donors in the United States, Italy and Spain gave samples during acute or convalescent COVID-19.

The CDR3 spans 14 residues. V lost 2 bases and J 4 bases, leaving 6 bases between the germline ends. Germline V gene sequence: CDR1 SGHNT, CDR2 YENEEA. The method was immunoSEQ multiplex PCR; TCRdb's version includes in-frame clones alone and lacks a portion of them. The sample yields tens of thousands of clones, roughly 87% seen once. Only one count was recorded for this clone. The source is a male donor with acute or convalescent COVID-19. The V and J genes are TRBV11-3 and TRBJ1-6; no clear D gene. Sequencing was performed on peripheral blood. The chain's CDR3 is CASSLSRYNSPLHF. DNA for the CDR3: TGTGCCAGCAGCTTAAGCAGGTATAATTCACCCCTCCACTTT.